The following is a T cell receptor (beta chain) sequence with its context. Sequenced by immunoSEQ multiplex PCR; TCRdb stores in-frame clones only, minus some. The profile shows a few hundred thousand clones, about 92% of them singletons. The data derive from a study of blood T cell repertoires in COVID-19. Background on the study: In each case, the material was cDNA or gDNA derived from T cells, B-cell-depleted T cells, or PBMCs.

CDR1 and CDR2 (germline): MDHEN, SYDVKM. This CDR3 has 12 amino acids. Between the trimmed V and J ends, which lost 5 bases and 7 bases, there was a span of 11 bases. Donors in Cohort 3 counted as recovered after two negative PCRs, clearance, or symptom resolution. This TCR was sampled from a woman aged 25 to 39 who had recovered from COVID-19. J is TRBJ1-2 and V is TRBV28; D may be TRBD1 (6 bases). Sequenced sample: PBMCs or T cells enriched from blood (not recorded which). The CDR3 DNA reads TGTGCCAGCAGTAGGGGGGGAGGTGGCTACACCTTC. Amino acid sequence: CASSRGGGGYTF.